Sequencing of this TCR beta chain was carried out in a study of blood T cell repertoires in COVID-19. V shed 3 bases and J 3 bases; nucleotides not matched to a gene: 5. Germline V lookup: CDR1 SGDLS, CDR2 YYNGEE. The CDR3 extends over 15 amino acids. Study processing details: Amplification from reference gene primers served as the basis for estimated nucleated cell counts. The method was immunoSEQ multiplex PCR; TCRdb's version includes in-frame clones alone and lacks a portion of them. The V and J calls and clone size come from that table; D and trimming were worked out from the DNA. The sample has around 250,000 clones, roughly nine tenths seen once. All enrollees were about 18 to 89 years old and from about two dozen US areas. Participants were placed into cohorts based on the clinical history they reported.

The sequenced sample consisted of PBMCs or T cells enriched from blood (not recorded which). The clonotype originates from a human donor in a cohort exposed to, infected with or recovered from COVID-19 (not recorded which). The donor label of this sample is uncertain. V gene TRBV9 combines with J gene TRBJ2-7, with 11 bases lining up with TRBD2. This CDR3 is CASSASGTSGYEQYF. As DNA, the CDR3 is TGTGCCAGCAGCGCCTCCGGGACTAGCGGCTACGAGCAGTACTTC.